The 8 T cell receptor beta chains below were found in one sample sequenced in a study of tumor-infiltrating lymphocytes in oesophageal squamous cell carcinoma. Each CDR3 protein gets one entry after TCRdb re-called the PCR reads with MiXCR. The sample holds around 22,000 distinct CDR3 sequences; roughly a third are singletons and the top ten take about a fifth. Sequenced input: esophageal tumor tissue. The receptors stem from a female donor with esophageal squamous cell carcinoma.

The gene calls are TRBV7-2 and TRBJ2-7, with D possibly being TRBD1 (6 bases). The CDR3 totals 13 residues. Trimming stripped 5 bases from V and 3 bases from J, with 11 bases between. CDR1 is SGHTA, CDR2 FQGNSA, per germline. The CDR3 loop is CASSAVRGYEQYF. Written as DNA, the CDR3 is TGTGCCAGCAGCGCGGTCAGGGGCTACGAGCAGTACTTC.

Sample share makes this clonotype medium-sized (0.01 to 0.1%). The chain couples TRBV7-8 to TRBJ2-3; D not certain. V was shortened by 5 bases and J by 5 bases, with 14 bases between the two germline ends. Looked up from germline, CDR1 is SGHVS and CDR2 is FQNEAQ. CDR3 length: 14 residues. CDR3 sequence reads: CASSQRSERDTQYF. CDR3 DNA: TGTGCCAGCAGCCAGAGGAGCGAGAGAGATACGCAGTATTTT.

This clonotype came up many times. The junction and the germline gene differ at one end; a read error may be behind it. J is TRBJ2-5 and V is TRBV27; 7 bases line up with TRBD2. This CDR3 is 13 amino acids long. CDR1 MNHEY and CDR2 SMNVEV come from the germline V gene (reference sequence). CDR3 region: CASSLMGGLPLHF. Written as DNA, the CDR3 is TGTGCCAGCAGTTTAATGGGGGGGTTACCCCTCCACTTC.

This clonotype was found many times. The chain carries TRBV28 and TRBJ1-2; the match to TRBD1 covers 12 bases. The CDR3 runs 15 residues. J was trimmed by 7 bases and V by 5 bases; bases with no gene match: 8. Germline V gene data show CDR1 as MDHEN and CDR2 as SYDVKM. For the CDR3, the DNA is TGTGCCAGCAGTCGCCGGGACAGGGGGCGATTTGGCTACACCTTC. This translates into CASSRRDRGRFGYTF.

This clonotype was seen a handful of times. This chain connects TRBV6-1 to TRBJ2-1; D uncertain. The V end was cut by 5 bases, the J end by 0 bases, with 11 bases between. The CDR3 is 15 residues long. The germline gives CDR1 MNHNS, CDR2 SASEGT. The CDR3 loop is CASSPTHSSYNEQFF. CDR3 DNA sequence: TGTGCCAGCAGTCCCACACATAGCTCCTACAATGAGCAGTTCTTC.

This clonotype has ten or more counts. The chain is built from TRBV10-3 and TRBJ2-7; D ambiguous. Germline V CDR1 and CDR2: ENHRY, SYGVKD. The CDR3 contains 15 residues. V lost 3 bases and J 0 bases, leaving 12 bases between the germline ends. CDR3 in DNA: TGTGCCATCAGTGACCCCGGACGGTCCTCCTACGAGCAGTACTTC. The encoded protein is CAISDPGRSSYEQYF.

This clonotype was picked up a small number of times. The chain links TRBV11-3 to TRBJ2-1; D ambiguous. This CDR3 contains 14 residues. The ends were cut back, 5 bases at V and 7 bases at J, with 15 bases in the middle. From germline, CDR1 is SGHNT and CDR2 YENEEA. The CDR3 bases are TGTGCCAGCAGCCCATCAGCCGTGGTAAATGAGCAGTTCTTC. It yields the protein CASSPSAVVNEQFF.

The chain links TRBV7-9 to TRBJ2-4; 7 bases align to TRBD2. The assigned J gene may be wrong: the sequence end matches TRBJ2-1 better. Per the germline V gene, CDR1 is SEHNR and CDR2 is FQNEAQ (reference sequence). The CDR3 has 16 amino acids. Here the CDR3 reads CASSLREGSSYNEQFF. The DNA of the CDR3 is TGTGCCAGCAGCTTAAGGGAGGGGAGCTCCTACAATGAGCAGTTCTTC.